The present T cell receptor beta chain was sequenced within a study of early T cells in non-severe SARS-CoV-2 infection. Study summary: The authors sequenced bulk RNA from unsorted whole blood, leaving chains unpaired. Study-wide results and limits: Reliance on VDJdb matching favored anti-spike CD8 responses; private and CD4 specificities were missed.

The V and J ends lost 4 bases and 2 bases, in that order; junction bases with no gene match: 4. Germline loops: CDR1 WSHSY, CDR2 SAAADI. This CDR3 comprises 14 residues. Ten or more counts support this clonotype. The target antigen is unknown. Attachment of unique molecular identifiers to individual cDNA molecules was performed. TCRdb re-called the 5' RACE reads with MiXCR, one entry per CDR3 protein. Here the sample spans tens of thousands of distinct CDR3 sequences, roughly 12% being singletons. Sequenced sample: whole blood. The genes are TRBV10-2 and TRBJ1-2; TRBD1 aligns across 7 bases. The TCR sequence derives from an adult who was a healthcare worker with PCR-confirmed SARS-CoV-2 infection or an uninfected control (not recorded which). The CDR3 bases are TGCGCCAGCAGTGGACAGGGACTGAACTATGGCTACACCTTC. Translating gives CASSGQGLNYGYTF.